This T cell receptor beta chain was identified during a study of PD-1 and CTLA-4 blockade in melanoma. Repertoires were generated with immunoSEQ multiplex PCR, while TCRdb's copy carries only in-frame clones and drops some. The sample has around 21,000 clones; about 87% are singletons. In its sample, this clone was seen once. The V gene's germline CDR1 is KGHSH and CDR2 LQKENI. The CDR3 is 14 amino acids. V gave up 1 base and J gave up 2 bases; unmatched junction bases: 1. The receptor's source is a human donor with melanoma. The V gene is TRBV18, the J gene TRBJ1-1, with 7 bases matching TRBD1. The source was CD8+ T cells from peripheral blood, collected before anti-PD-1 treatment. The CDR3 bases are TGTGCCAGCTCACCACGGGACAGTAACACTGAAGCTTTCTTT. It codes for CASSPRDSNTEAFF.